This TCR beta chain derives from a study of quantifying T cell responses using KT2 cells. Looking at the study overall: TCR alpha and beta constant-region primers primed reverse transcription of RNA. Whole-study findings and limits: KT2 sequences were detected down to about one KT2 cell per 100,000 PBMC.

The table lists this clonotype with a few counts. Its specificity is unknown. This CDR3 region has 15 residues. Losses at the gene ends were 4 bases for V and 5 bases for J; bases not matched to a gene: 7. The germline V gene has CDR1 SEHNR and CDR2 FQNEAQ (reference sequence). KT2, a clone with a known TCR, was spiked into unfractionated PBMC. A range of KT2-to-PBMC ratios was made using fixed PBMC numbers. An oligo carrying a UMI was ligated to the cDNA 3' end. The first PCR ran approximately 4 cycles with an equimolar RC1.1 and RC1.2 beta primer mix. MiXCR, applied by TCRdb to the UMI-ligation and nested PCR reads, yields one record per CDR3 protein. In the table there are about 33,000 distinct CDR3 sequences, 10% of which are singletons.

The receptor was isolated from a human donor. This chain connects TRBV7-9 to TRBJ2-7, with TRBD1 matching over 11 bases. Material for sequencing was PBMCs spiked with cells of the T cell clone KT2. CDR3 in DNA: TGTGCCAGCAGCTATCGGACAGGGGGCGGGAACGAGCAGTACTTC. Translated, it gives CASSYRTGGGNEQYF.